This T cell receptor (beta chain) emerged from a study of blood T cell repertoires in COVID-19. Study-level information: There were acute and convalescent COVID-19 samples, and they came from the United States, Italy and Spain. The analysed material was cDNA or gDNA that came from T cells, B-cell-depleted T cells, or PBMCs.

The CDR3 totals 16 residues. CDR1 and CDR2 from the germline V gene are SGHRS and YFSETQ. Losses at the gene ends were 0 bases for V and 5 bases for J; bases not matched to a gene: 5. Authors' processing steps: Cell counts per sample came from amplifying reference gene primers. The data were produced by immunoSEQ multiplex PCR, yet TCRdb's version contains in-frame clones alone and is incomplete. That table gives V, J and clone size, and the DNA gave D and trimming. The sample includes 15,000 to 17,000 clones, around four fifths of them seen just once. The sequencing sample was made of peripheral blood. The chain joins TRBV5-1 to TRBJ2-1, with TRBD1 matching over 10 bases. This TCR came from a man at least 80 years old with active or convalescent COVID-19. The CDR3 sequence: CASSLEGQGFDNEQFF. CDR3 DNA sequence: TGCGCCAGCAGCTTGGAGGGACAGGGGTTCGACAATGAGCAGTTCTTC.